This record concerns one T cell receptor (beta chain) sequence. Its target is not known. This specimen comes from a study of T cell responses to AZD1222 COVID-19 vaccine. General study findings and limits: Vaccine-associated CD4 TCRs ranged over spike, dominating at 160-218 and 743-854. Clonal diversity was possibly underestimated; the donors were predominantly white British and more often female. Per reports, nearly half of all spike-specific TCRs target regions that are unmutated in variants.

Some clones are missing from TCRdb's copy, which holds only in-frame ones; the method was immunoSEQ multiplex PCR. Here the sample spans about 150,000 clones, 75% to 95% being singletons. Germline CDR1 and CDR2: GTSNPN and SVGIG (reference sequence). The length of the CDR3 is 14 residues. Losses at the gene ends were 1 base for V and 6 bases for J; bases not matched to a gene: 8. This sequence joins TRBV30 and TRBJ2-7; 8 nucleotides agree with TRBD2. This TCR derives from an adult in good health. The sequenced sample was peripheral blood, obtained on day 0 of AZD1222 vaccination. The CDR3 sequence: CAWSGGVAGFEQYF. The CDR3 nucleotides are TGTGCCTGGAGTGGGGGGGTAGCGGGATTCGAGCAGTACTTC.